These T cell receptor beta chains were read from a single sample in a study of Ad26.COV2.S vaccination and SARS-CoV-2 variants. Sequencing used immunoSEQ multiplex PCR; TCRdb keeps in-frame clones, though not all of them. The table lists some 460,000 clones, 80% to 90% of them singletons. This specimen was peripheral blood, taken in a trial of Ad26.COV2.S vaccine versus placebo. The receptor source for this set is a person between 18 and 60 years old who received the Ad26.COV2.S COVID-19 vaccine or a placebo. Both conserved end residues are part of each CDR3. A D gene is named only where the DNA matches it firmly. Only some rows state a clone size, as once, few, many or a class for expanded clones.

>NA|TRBJ1-4|NA|TRBV12-3/TRBV12-4
CASQPTLGEKLFF
TGTGCCAGCCAGCCGACGTTGGGTGAAAAACTGTTTTTT
>NA|TRBJ2-1|TRBD2|TRBV19
CASSDRLAPAYNEQFF
TGTGCCAGTAGTGATCGACTAGCTCCCGCCTACAATGAGCAGTTCTTC
>NA|TRBJ2-1|NA|TRBV18
CASSLQRGPNNEQFF
TGTGCCAGCTCACTTCAAAGAGGGCCGAACAATGAGCAGTTCTTC
>once|TRBJ1-1|TRBD1|TRBV6-6
CATRTGGFVTEAFF
TGTGCCACCCGGACAGGGGGTTTTGTCACTGAAGCTTTCTTT
>once|TRBJ1-2|NA|TRBV18
CASSPDQDSLYGYTF
TGTGCCAGCTCACCCGACCAGGACAGCCTCTATGGCTACACCTTC
>NA|TRBJ2-5|TRBD2|TRBV6-6
CASSRSWRLAGGQETQYF
TGTGCCAGCAGTCGATCATGGAGGCTAGCGGGGGGACAAGAGACCCAGTACTTC
>NA|TRBJ2-1|TRBD1|TRBV3-1/TRBV3-2
CASSLGTGGLIEQFF
TGTGCCAGCAGCCTAGGGACAGGGGGCCTAATTGAGCAGTTCTTC
>NA|TRBJ1-5|TRBD1|TRBV5-5
CASSPEDREGNQPQHF
TGTGCCAGCAGCCCCGAGGACAGGGAGGGCAATCAGCCCCAGCATTTT
>NA|TRBJ2-7|TRBD1|TRBV5-8
CASSRTGQGSYEQYF
TGTGCCAGCAGCCGCACAGGACAGGGCTCCTACGAGCAGTACTTC
>NA|TRBJ2-1|NA|TRBV7-2
CATNPGRTHSYNEQFF
TGTGCCACAAACCCGGGGCGCACCCACTCCTACAATGAGCAGTTCTTC
>NA|TRBJ1-4|NA|TRBV18
CASSPIAGTLEKLFF
TGTGCCAGCTCACCAATAGCAGGGACTCTCGAAAAACTGTTTTTT
>NA|TRBJ1-5|TRBD1|TRBV5-8
CASSSDRKIYSNQPQHF
TGTGCCAGCAGCTCGGACAGGAAAATCTATAGCAATCAGCCCCAGCATTTT
>NA|TRBJ2-7|TRBD2|TRBV7-2
CASSFTSGGTYEQYF
TGTGCCAGCAGCTTCACTAGCGGGGGTACCTACGAGCAGTACTTC
>once|TRBJ1-3|NA|TRBV5-1
CASSLAGTQGNTIYF
TGCGCCAGCAGCTTGGCCGGGACACAAGGAAACACCATATATTTT
>NA|TRBJ1-2|TRBD1|TRBV19
CASSTDRYDGYTF
TGTGCCAGTAGCACGGACAGGTATGATGGCTACACCTTC
>NA|TRBJ1-4|NA|TRBV4-3
CASSPQQSAIDARYEKLFF
TGCGCCAGCAGCCCACAGCAGTCAGCAATCGACGCTAGGTATGAAAAACTGTTTTTT
>NA|TRBJ2-7|TRBD2|TRBV11-1
CASSRTSGRALYEQYF
TGTGCCAGCAGCCGGACTAGCGGGAGGGCCCTCTACGAGCAGTACTTC
>NA|TRBJ2-1|TRBD1|TRBV9
CASSVGQGDENEQFF
TGTGCCAGCAGCGTGGGACAGGGGGACGAGAATGAGCAGTTCTTC
>NA|TRBJ1-1|NA|TRBV7-2
CASSTDRNTEAFF
TGTGCCAGCAGCACGGACAGGAACACTGAAGCTTTCTTT
>NA|TRBJ2-1|NA|TRBV29-1
CSVLGGSYNEQFF
TGCAGCGTTCTTGGCGGCTCCTACAATGAGCAGTTCTTC
>NA|TRBJ2-1|TRBD1|TRBV18
CASSPGTGGKNEQFF
TGTGCCAGCTCACCTGGGACAGGGGGCAAGAATGAGCAGTTCTTC
>few|TRBJ2-3|TRBD1|TRBV19
CASSIFGTAPDTQYF
TGTGCCAGTAGTATATTTGGGACAGCCCCAGATACGCAGTATTTT
>NA|TRBJ1-4|NA|TRBV28
CASSLSRPNEKLFF
TGTGCCAGCAGTTTGTCCAGACCTAATGAAAAACTGTTTTTT
>NA|TRBJ2-5|NA|TRBV9
CASSAGEGPETQYF
TGTGCCAGCAGCGCGGGGGAAGGTCCCGAGACCCAGTACTTC
>NA|TRBJ2-7|NA|TRBV5-4
CASSLWGSSAQYF
TGTGCCAGCAGCTTGTGGGGGTCGAGCGCGCAGTACTTC
>NA|TRBJ1-6|NA|TRBV7-9
CASSLRALYSPLHF
TGTGCCAGCAGCTTACGGGCACTTTATTCACCCCTCCACTTT
>NA|TRBJ2-5|NA|TRBV5-4
CASSLEGTPKETQYF
TGTGCCAGCAGCTTGGAGGGGACACCAAAAGAGACCCAGTACTTC
>NA|TRBJ2-4|NA|TRBV2
CASRGQRLTAKNIQYF
TGTGCCAGCAGGGGCCAGAGGCTCACCGCCAAAAACATTCAGTACTTC
>NA|TRBJ1-2|NA|TRBV7-9
CASSSRQRGDGYTF
TGTGCCAGCAGCTCCAGACAGAGAGGGGATGGCTACACCTTC
>NA|TRBJ2-1|NA|TRBV7-2
CASSLQRRNEQFF
TGTGCCAGCAGCTTGCAGAGGCGGAATGAGCAGTTCTTC
>NA|TRBJ2-7|NA|TRBV2
CASSPVMGRYEQYF
TGTGCCAGCAGCCCCGTGATGGGGCGATACGAGCAGTACTTC
>NA|TRBJ2-3|NA|TRBV3-1/TRBV3-2
CASSQRQTTRTDTQYF
TGTGCCAGCAGCCAGCGTCAGACTACACGCACAGATACGCAGTATTTT
>NA|TRBJ1-6|TRBD1|TRBV28
CASGQGRSPLHF
TGTGCCAGCGGACAGGGGCGGTCACCCCTCCACTTT
>NA|TRBJ2-7|TRBD1|TRBV6-5
CASSRGTDLYEQYF
TGTGCCAGCAGTAGGGGGACAGACCTATACGAGCAGTACTTC
>once|TRBJ2-2|TRBD1|TRBV25-1
CASSETTGSTGELFF
TGTGCCAGCAGTGAAACGACAGGGAGCACCGGGGAGCTGTTTTTT
>NA|TRBJ1-2|NA|TRBV2
CASSEAPDGYTF
TGTGCCAGCAGTGAAGCGCCGGATGGCTACACCTTC
>NA|TRBJ2-5|NA|TRBV27
CASGSEGYGQETQYF
TGTGCCAGCGGTTCGGAAGGGTACGGCCAAGAGACCCAGTACTTC
>NA|TRBJ1-5|NA|TRBV20-1
CSARVGQPQHF
TGCAGTGCCAGGGTAGGTCAGCCCCAGCATTTT
>NA|TRBJ1-5|NA|TRBV12-3/TRBV12-4
CASRQGWQPQHF
TGTGCCAGCAGACAGGGTTGGCAGCCCCAGCATTTT
>NA|TRBJ2-7|NA|TRBV11-2
CASSLDGAFYYEQYF
TGTGCCAGCAGCTTAGATGGTGCCTTCTACTACGAGCAGTACTTC
>NA|TRBJ1-2|NA|TRBV27
CASSANSRHPLYGYTF
TGTGCCAGCAGTGCTAACTCTAGACATCCCCTCTATGGCTACACCTTC
>NA|TRBJ2-2|NA|TRBV5-4
CASSPRNTGELFF
TGTGCCAGCAGCCCACGGAACACCGGGGAGCTGTTTTTT
>NA|TRBJ1-2|NA|TRBV12-3/TRBV12-4
CASSFAPNYGYTF
TGTGCCAGCAGTTTCGCGCCTAACTATGGCTACACCTTC
>few|TRBJ1-1|NA|TRBV27
CASMPLGQPNTEAFF
TGTGCCAGCATGCCCTTGGGGCAGCCGAACACTGAAGCTTTCTTT
>NA|TRBJ1-6|NA|TRBV7-8
CASSLPRSSYNSPLHF
TGTGCCAGCAGCTTACCCAGAAGCTCCTATAATTCACCCCTCCACTTT
>NA|TRBJ1-3|NA|TRBV4-3
CASSQATVSSGNTIYF
TGCGCCAGCAGCCAAGCGACAGTGAGCTCTGGAAACACCATATATTTT
>NA|TRBJ2-7|TRBD1|TRBV5-1
CASSFGTGEYEQYF
TGCGCCAGCAGCTTCGGGACAGGGGAATACGAGCAGTACTTC
>NA|TRBJ1-1|NA|TRBV29-1
CSVDTRAEAFF
TGCAGCGTCGATACGAGGGCTGAAGCTTTCTTT
>NA|TRBJ2-7|NA|TRBV7-2
CASSLGRAREQYF
TGTGCCAGCAGCTTAGGTCGGGCACGCGAGCAGTACTTC
>NA|TRBJ2-3|TRBD2|TRBV9
CASSLRSGGFYSTDTQYF
TGTGCCAGCAGCCTCCGCAGCGGGGGGTTCTATAGCACAGATACGCAGTATTTT